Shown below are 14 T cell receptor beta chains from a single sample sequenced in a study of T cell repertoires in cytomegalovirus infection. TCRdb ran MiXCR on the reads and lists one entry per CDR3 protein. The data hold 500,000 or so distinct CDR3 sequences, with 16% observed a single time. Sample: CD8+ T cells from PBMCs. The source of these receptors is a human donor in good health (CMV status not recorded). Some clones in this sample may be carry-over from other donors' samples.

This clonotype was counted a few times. CDR3 protein: CASSLVSGGRETQYF. CDR3 coding DNA: TGTGCCAGCAGCTTAGTCTCGGGGGGCCGGGAGACCCAGTACTTC. The genes are TRBV7-6 and TRBJ2-5, with D perhaps TRBD2 (7 bases). V was pared by 1 base and J by 5 bases, with 14 bases between. This CDR3 spans 15 amino acids. Germline assignment: CDR1 SGHVS and CDR2 FNYEAQ.

CDR3 in DNA: TGTGCCAGCAGTTTAAGGGGGGGGGGGATTAAGACCCAGTACTTC. Residues: CASSLRGGGIKTQYF. The chain has TRBV27 and TRBJ2-5, with D maybe TRBD2 (7 bases). V shed 2 bases and J shed 6 bases, with 16 bases lying between them. CDR1 is MNHEY, CDR2 SMNVEV, per germline (reference sequence). The length of the CDR3 is 15 residues.

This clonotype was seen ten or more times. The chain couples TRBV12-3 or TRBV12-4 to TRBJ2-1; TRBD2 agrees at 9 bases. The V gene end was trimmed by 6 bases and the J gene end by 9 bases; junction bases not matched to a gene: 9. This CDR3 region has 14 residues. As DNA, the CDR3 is TGTGCCAGCAGGGCCGGGACTAGCCACAGTGAGCAGTTCTTC. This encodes CASRAGTSHSEQFF.

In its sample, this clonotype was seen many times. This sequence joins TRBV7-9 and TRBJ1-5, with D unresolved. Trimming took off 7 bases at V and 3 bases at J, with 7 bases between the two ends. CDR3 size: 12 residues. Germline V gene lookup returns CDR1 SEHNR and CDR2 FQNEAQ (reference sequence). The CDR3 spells CASTLNNQPQHF. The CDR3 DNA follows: TGTGCCAGCACCCTCAACAATCAGCCCCAGCATTTT.

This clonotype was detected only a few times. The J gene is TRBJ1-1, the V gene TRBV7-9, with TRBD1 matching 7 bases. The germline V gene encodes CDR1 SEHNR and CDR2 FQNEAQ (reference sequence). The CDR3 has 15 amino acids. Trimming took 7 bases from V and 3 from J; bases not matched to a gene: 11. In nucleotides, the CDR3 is TGTGCCAGCACAGACAGGGACTCGGGGGACACTGAAGCTTTCTTT. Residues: CASTDRDSGDTEAFF.

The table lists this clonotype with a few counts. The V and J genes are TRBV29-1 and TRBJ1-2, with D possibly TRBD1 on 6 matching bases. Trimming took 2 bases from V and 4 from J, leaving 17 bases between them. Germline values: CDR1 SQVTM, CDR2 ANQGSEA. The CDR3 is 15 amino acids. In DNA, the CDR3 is TGCAGCGTTGAATCCCCCGGGACACAGAGCTATGGCTACACCTTC. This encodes CSVESPGTQSYGYTF. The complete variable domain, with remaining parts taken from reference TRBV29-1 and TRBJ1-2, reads SAVISQKPSRDICQRGTSLTIQCQVDSQVTMMFWYRQQPGQSLTLIATANQGSEATYESGFVIDKFPISRPNLTFSTLTVSNMSPEDSSIYLCSVESPGTQSYGYTFGSGTRLTVV.

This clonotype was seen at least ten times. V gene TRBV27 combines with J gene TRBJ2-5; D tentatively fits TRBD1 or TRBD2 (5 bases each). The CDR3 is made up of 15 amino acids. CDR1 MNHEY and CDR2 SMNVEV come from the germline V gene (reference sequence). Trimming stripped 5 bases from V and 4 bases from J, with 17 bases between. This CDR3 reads CASSPTPGPRETQYF. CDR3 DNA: TGTGCCAGCAGTCCCACGCCGGGACCTCGAGAGACCCAGTACTTC.

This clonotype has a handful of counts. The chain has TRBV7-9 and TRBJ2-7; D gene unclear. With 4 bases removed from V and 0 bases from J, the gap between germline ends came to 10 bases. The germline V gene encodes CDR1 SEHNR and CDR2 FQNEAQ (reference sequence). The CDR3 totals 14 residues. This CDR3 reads CASSSGQLSYEQYF. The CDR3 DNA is TGTGCCAGCAGCTCGGGCCAACTCTCCTACGAGCAGTACTTC.

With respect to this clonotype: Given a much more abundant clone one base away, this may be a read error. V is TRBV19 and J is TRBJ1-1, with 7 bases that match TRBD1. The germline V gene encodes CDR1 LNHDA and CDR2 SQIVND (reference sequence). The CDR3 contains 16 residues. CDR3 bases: TGTGCCAGTAGTAAGGACAGGTCGGCAAGGGGCACTGAAGATTTCTTT. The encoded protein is CASSKDRSARGTEDFF.

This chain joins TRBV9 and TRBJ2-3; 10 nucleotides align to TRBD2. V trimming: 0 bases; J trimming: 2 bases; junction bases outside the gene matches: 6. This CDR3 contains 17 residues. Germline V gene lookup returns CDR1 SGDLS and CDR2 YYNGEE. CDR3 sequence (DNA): TGTGCCAGCAGCGTAGGTGAACTAGCGGGGATCACAGATACGCAGTATTTT. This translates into CASSVGELAGITDTQYF.

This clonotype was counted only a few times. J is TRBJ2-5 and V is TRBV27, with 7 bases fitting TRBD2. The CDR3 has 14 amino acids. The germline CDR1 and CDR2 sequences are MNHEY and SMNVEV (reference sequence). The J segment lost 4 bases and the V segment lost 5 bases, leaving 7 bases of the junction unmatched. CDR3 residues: CASSPPGGRETQYF. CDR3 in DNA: TGTGCCAGCAGTCCCCCCGGCGGGAGAGAGACCCAGTACTTC.

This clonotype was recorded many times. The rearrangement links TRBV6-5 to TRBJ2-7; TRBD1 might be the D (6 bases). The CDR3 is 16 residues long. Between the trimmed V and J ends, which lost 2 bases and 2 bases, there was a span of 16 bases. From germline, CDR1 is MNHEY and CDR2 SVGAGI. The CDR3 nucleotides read TGTGCCAGCAGTTACGTTTGGGGGACACAACCCTACGAGCAGTACTTC. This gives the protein CASSYVWGTQPYEQYF.

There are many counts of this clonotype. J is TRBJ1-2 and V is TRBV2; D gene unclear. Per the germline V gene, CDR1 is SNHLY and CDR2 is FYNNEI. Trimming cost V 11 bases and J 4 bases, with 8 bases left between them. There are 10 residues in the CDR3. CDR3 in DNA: TGTGCCTATCGTGGCTATGGCTACACCTTC. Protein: CAYRGYGYTF.

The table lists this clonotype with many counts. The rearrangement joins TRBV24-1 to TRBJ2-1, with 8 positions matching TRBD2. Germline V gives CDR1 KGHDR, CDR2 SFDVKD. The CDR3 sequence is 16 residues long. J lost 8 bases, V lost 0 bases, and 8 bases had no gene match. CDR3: CATSDLPSGSMDEQFF. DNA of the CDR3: TGTGCCACCAGTGATTTGCCCAGCGGGAGTATGGATGAGCAGTTCTTC.